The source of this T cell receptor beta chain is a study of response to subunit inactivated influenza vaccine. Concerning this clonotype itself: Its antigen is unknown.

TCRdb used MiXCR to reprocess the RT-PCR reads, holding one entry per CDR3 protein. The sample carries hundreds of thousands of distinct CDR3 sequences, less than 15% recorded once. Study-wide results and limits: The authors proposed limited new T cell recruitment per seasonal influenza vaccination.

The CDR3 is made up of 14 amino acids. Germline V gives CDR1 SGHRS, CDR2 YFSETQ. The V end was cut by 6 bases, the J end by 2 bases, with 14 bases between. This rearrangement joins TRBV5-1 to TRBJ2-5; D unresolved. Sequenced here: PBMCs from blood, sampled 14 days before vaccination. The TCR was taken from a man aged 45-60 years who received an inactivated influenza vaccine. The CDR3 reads CASKSLGLQETQYF. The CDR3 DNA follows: TGCGCCAGCAAAAGTCTTGGGCTTCAAGAGACCCAGTACTTC.